This TCR beta chain was observed in a study of cytomegalovirus exposure and HLA in healthy donors. For the study at large: Genotyping of roughly 400 donors showed that about 84% belonged to the Caucasian-associated ancestry cluster.

The PCR ran on 60 Vbeta and 13 Jbeta primers. Sequencing used immunoSEQ multiplex PCR; TCRdb keeps in-frame clones, though not all of them. Of approximately 100,000 clones in the sample, more than 65% are singletons; the top ten hold 9.5% to 13%. A note on this clone: Its specificity is not known.

The CDR3 extends over 14 amino acids. The V gene's germline CDR1 is SEHNR and CDR2 FQNEAQ (reference sequence). Trimming stripped 4 bases from V and 1 base from J, with 11 bases between. Findings and caveats of the study: Information on immune exposure was restricted to one variable (CMV serostatus). According to reports, the classifier identified cytomegalovirus status with high specificity and sensitivity.

The clonotype originates from a middle-aged man in good health and CMV-seropositive. The sample was PBMCs. J is TRBJ2-7 and V is TRBV7-9; weak D call: TRBD1 (5 bases). CDR3 coding DNA: TGTGCCAGCAGCTCGCGCCAGGGTTCCTACGAGCAGTACTTC. It encodes CASSSRQGSYEQYF.